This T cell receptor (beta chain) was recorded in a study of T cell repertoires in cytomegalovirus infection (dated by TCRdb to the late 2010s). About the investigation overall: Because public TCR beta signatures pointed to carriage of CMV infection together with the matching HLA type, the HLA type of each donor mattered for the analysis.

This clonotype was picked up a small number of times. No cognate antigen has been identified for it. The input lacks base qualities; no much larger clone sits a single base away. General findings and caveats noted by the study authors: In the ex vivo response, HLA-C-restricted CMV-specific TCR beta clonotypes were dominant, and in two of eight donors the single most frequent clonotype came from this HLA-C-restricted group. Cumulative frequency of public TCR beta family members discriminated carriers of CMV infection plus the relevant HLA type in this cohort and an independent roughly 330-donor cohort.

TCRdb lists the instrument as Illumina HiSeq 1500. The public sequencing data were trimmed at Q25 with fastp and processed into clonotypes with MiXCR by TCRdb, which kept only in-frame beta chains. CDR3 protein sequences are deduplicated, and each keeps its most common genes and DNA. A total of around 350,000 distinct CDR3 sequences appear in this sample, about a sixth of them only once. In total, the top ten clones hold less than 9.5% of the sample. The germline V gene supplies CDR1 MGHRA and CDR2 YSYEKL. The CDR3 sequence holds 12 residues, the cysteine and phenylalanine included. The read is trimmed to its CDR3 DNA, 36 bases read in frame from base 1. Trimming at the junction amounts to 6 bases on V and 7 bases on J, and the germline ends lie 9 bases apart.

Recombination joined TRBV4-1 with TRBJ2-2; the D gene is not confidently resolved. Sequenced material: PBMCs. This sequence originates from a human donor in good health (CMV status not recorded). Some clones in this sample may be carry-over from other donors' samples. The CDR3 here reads CASRPLDGELFF. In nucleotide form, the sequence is TGCGCCAGCAGACCGTTGGACGGGGAGCTGTTTTTT.